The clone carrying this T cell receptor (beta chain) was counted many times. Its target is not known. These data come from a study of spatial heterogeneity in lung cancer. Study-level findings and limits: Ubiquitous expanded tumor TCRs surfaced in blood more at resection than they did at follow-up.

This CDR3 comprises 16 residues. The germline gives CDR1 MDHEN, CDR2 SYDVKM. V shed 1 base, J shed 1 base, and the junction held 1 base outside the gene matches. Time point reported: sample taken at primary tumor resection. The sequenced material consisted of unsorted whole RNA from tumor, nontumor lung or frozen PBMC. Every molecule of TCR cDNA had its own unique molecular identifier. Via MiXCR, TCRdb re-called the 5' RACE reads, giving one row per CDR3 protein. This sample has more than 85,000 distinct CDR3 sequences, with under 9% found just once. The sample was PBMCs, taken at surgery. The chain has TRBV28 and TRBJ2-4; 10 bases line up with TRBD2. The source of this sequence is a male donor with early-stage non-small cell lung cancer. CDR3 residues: CASSLSSGSAKNIQYF. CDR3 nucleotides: TGTGCCAGCAGTTTATCTAGCGGGAGCGCCAAAAACATTCAGTACTTC.